The clone carrying this T cell receptor (beta chain) was observed a single time. Its specificity is not known. V was shortened by 2 bases and J by 7 bases, with 15 bases between the two germline ends. Germline V gene data show CDR1 as LNHDA and CDR2 as SQIVND (reference sequence). The CDR3 runs 15 residues. The data derive from a study of cytomegalovirus exposure and HLA in healthy donors. Study at large: Early released data had about 80 million unique TCRs, all coming from HLA-typed donors.

PCR amplification relied on 60 Vbeta primers (plus 13 Jbeta primers). The assay was immunoSEQ multiplex PCR, and TCRdb's table has in-frame clones only and misses some. Of some 150,000 clones in the sample, almost 80% were seen once. Whole-study findings and limits: Cytomegalovirus status was reportedly diagnosed by the classifier with high sensitivity and specificity. The study reported that TCR beta sequences accurately predicted HLA-A and HLA-B alleles in most subjects. Later on, analysis showed that most CMV-associated TCR beta chains appeared to be HLA-restricted.

This clonotype was sampled from a woman aged 25 to 39 in good health and CMV-seronegative. Sequenced: PBMCs. J is TRBJ1-5 and V is TRBV19; the D gene is possibly TRBD1 (5 bases). The chain's CDR3 is CASSIQGQGGQPQHF. The DNA for the CDR3 is TGTGCCAGTAGTATACAAGGGCAGGGAGGACAGCCCCAGCATTTT.